This is a list of T cell receptor beta chains from one sample in a study of blood T cell repertoires in COVID-19. Repertoires were generated with immunoSEQ multiplex PCR, while TCRdb's copy carries only in-frame clones and drops some. The data show 250,000 to 300,000 clones, with roughly 88% seen just once and about 2% held by the top ten. The sample consisted of PBMCs or T cells enriched from blood (not recorded which). These receptors were taken from a woman aged 40 to 49 with acute COVID-19. Both conserved end residues are part of each CDR3. A D gene is named only where the DNA matches it firmly. Clone size, where shown, is once, few, many, or a class for clones that have expanded.

V	J	size	D	DNA	CDR3
TRBV6-5	TRBJ2-3	.	TRBD2	TGTGCCAGCAGTTACGGGCTAGCGGGACGTACGCAGTATTTT	CASSYGLAGRTQYF
TRBV30	TRBJ1-4	.	.	TGTGCCTGGAGTGAAAACAGTGGGGAAAAACTGTTTTTT	CAWSENSGEKLFF
TRBV19	TRBJ2-1	.	.	TGTGCCAGTAGTAAGCGAGCCTTCACGGATGAGCAGTTCTTC	CASSKRAFTDEQFF
TRBV18	TRBJ2-3	.	TRBD1	TGTGCCAGCTCACCACAGGGGGCGGGTACAGATACGCAGTATTTT	CASSPQGAGTDTQYF
TRBV9	TRBJ2-7	.	TRBD2	TGTGCCAGCAGCGTAGGTGGGCGGGGGGGCGACGAGCAGTACTTC	CASSVGGRGGDEQYF
TRBV5-8	TRBJ1-2	.	.	TGTGCCAGCAGCTTGACTCATAACTATGGCTACACCTTC	CASSLTHNYGYTF
TRBV5-4	TRBJ2-2	.	.	TGTGCCAGCAGCTTGTGGGGAGCGTCTAAGGCCGGGGAGCTGTTTTTT	CASSLWGASKAGELFF
TRBV30	TRBJ1-2	.	.	TGTGCCTGGAGTGTACCCGGGGTGGAGGGCTACACCTTC	CAWSVPGVEGYTF
TRBV7-6	TRBJ2-5	.	.	TGTGCCAGCAGCTTAGCGTCCCTCGGAGAGACCCAGTACTTC	CASSLASLGETQYF
TRBV5-4	TRBJ1-1	.	.	TGTGCCAGCAGACAGGGAGCCACTGAAGCTTTCTTT	CASRQGATEAFF
TRBV27	TRBJ1-5	.	.	TGTGCCAGCAGTTTCCAGGGTAACAATCAGCCCCAGCATTTT	CASSFQGNNQPQHF
TRBV28	TRBJ2-3	.	TRBD2	TGTGCCAGCAGCCCCTTTGGGACTAAAACAGCAGATACGCAGTATTTT	CASSPFGTKTADTQYF
TRBV7-9	TRBJ2-3	few	TRBD2	TGTGCCAGCAGCTTACTTGGGGGGGTCACAGATACGCAGTATTTT	CASSLLGGVTDTQYF
TRBV2	TRBJ2-2	.	.	TGTGCCAGCAGTCCTTTAGGGGCCGGGGAGCTGTTTTTT	CASSPLGAGELFF
TRBV3-1/TRBV3-2	TRBJ2-6	.	.	TGTGCCAGCAGCCACACAGGATTTGGGGCCAACGTCCTGACTTTC	CASSHTGFGANVLTF
TRBV6-5	TRBJ1-4	.	.	TGTGCCAGCACAAGAGGGGAGGGTGAAAAACTGTTTTTT	CASTRGEGEKLFF
TRBV5-4	TRBJ1-1	.	.	TGTGCCAGCAGCTCTTTCGGGACATTGAACACTGAAGCTTTCTTT	CASSSFGTLNTEAFF
TRBV18	TRBJ2-5	.	.	TGTGCCAGCTCACCACCGGGAGTGGGGGAGACCCAGTACTTC	CASSPPGVGETQYF
TRBV4-1	TRBJ1-5	.	TRBD1	TGCGCCAGCAGCCAAGCACTGGACAGGGGATGGCCCCAGCATTTT	CASSQALDRGWPQHF
TRBV11-3	TRBJ2-2	.	TRBD2	TGTGCCAGCAGCAAAGCGGGAGGGCCGGGCACCGGGGAGCTGTTTTTT	CASSKAGGPGTGELFF